A single sample gave rise to the 24 T cell receptor beta chains below, sequenced in a study of early T cells in non-severe SARS-CoV-2 infection. TCRdb recomputed calls from the 5' RACE reads with MiXCR, one row per CDR3 protein. The sample lists roughly 76,000 distinct CDR3 sequences; 9.5% to 15% were seen once. Sequenced input: whole blood. All receptors come from an adult who was a healthcare worker with PCR-confirmed SARS-CoV-2 infection or an uninfected control (not recorded which).

This chain uses TRBV20-1 with TRBJ1-2; D is unresolved. CDR1 and CDR2 from the germline V gene are DFQATT and SNEGSKA (reference sequence). There are 14 residues in the CDR3. The V end was cut by 1 base, the J end by 3 bases, with 12 bases between. CDR3: CSARVWTTDYGYTF. CDR3 DNA sequence: TGCAGTGCTAGAGTATGGACGACCGACTATGGCTACACCTTC.

Concerning this clonotype: One junction end disagrees with the germline gene, perhaps due to a read error. V gene TRBV28 combines with J gene TRBJ2-1; 8 bases line up with TRBD2. Germline CDR1 MDHEN, CDR2 SYDVKM. This CDR3 contains 18 residues. DNA for the CDR3: TGTACCAGCAGTTTATATCTGCCGTTAGCGGGGTACTACAATGAGCAGTTCTTC. Translating gives CTSSLYLPLAGYYNEQFF.

This chain links TRBV29-1 with TRBJ2-1; D ambiguous. There are 13 residues in the CDR3. Per the germline V gene, CDR1 is SQVTM and CDR2 is ANQGSEA. Trimming took off 3 bases at V and 7 bases at J, with 13 bases between the two ends. DNA of the CDR3: TGCAGCGTTGAGAATAGATTCCTTAATGAGCAGTTCTTC. It yields the protein CSVENRFLNEQFF.

This clonotype was seen at least ten times. The chain's CDR3 is CASTPNTGELFF. The CDR3 bases are TGCGCCTCCACTCCAAACACCGGGGAGCTGTTTTTT. The V gene is TRBV4-1, the J gene TRBJ2-2; no clear D. Trimming removed 11 bases at V and 2 bases at J, with 9 bases between. Germline CDR1 is MGHRA and CDR2 is YSYEKL. This CDR3 region has 12 residues.

The rearrangement uses TRBV27 and TRBJ1-6; no definite D call. Germline V gene sequence: CDR1 MNHEY, CDR2 SMNVEV (reference sequence). This CDR3 has 17 residues. V lost 0 bases to trimming and J lost 8 bases, with 17 bases between them. CDR3 bases: TGTGCCAGCAGTTTATCGCCGCGGCCCCGCTCAGATTCACCCCTCCACTTT. It is translated as CASSLSPRPRSDSPLHF.

This clonotype appeared a few times. The V call is TRBV7-3, the J call TRBJ2-7; 9 bases are shared with TRBD1. The ends lost 5 bases at V and 4 bases at J; junction bases unmatched: 3. CDR1 is SGHTA, CDR2 FQGTGA, per germline. This CDR3 is 13 amino acids long. Here the CDR3 DNA reads TGTGCCAGCAGCAGGGACAGGGATTACGAGCAGTACTTC. It encodes CASSRDRDYEQYF.

This clonotype was counted ten times or more. The chain uses TRBV27 and TRBJ2-3; 10 bases align to TRBD2. This CDR3 spans 18 amino acids. The V gene's germline CDR1 is MNHEY and CDR2 SMNVEV (reference sequence). J gave up 5 bases and V 0 bases, and 11 bases lay outside the gene matches. CDR3 loop: CASSLSGIAGGNRDTQYF. CDR3 coding DNA: TGTGCCAGCAGTTTATCGGGGATAGCGGGAGGAAATAGAGATACGCAGTATTTT.

This clonotype was seen a handful of times. The rearrangement links TRBV19 to TRBJ1-5; D gene uncertain. CDR3 length: 13 amino acids. Germline-derived CDR1 and CDR2 are LNHDA and SQIVND (reference sequence). The ends were cut back, 4 bases at V and 5 bases at J, with 9 bases in the middle. CDR3 in DNA: TGTGCCAGTAGTAAAGGACGAGATCAGCCCCAGCATTTT. Translated, it gives CASSKGRDQPQHF.

The table lists this clonotype with many counts. V gene TRBV7-9 combines with J gene TRBJ1-1, with D perhaps matching TRBD1 (5 bases). CDR1 and CDR2 from the germline V gene are SEHNR and FQNEAQ (reference sequence). The V gene lost 3 bases and the J gene lost 0 bases, with 11 bases spanning the gap. This CDR3 has 15 residues. Here the CDR3 DNA reads TGTGCCAGCAGCTTTTCCGACAGACTGAACACTGAAGCTTTCTTT. It translates to CASSFSDRLNTEAFF.

This clonotype was found many times. The chain couples TRBV6-1 to TRBJ2-7; D is unresolved. The CDR3 contains 12 residues. The ends were cut back, 6 bases at V and 4 bases at J, with 10 bases in the middle. From germline, CDR1 is MNHNS and CDR2 SASEGT. CDR3 nucleotide sequence: TGTGCCAGCAGGATCATGGGATACGAGCAGTACTTC. It is translated as CASRIMGYEQYF.

In its sample, this clonotype was seen many times. The rearrangement joins TRBV4-2 to TRBJ2-1; TRBD2 is a possible D gene (6 bases). The CDR3 is 16 amino acids. Germline-derived CDR1 and CDR2 are LGHNA and YNFKEQ. V was trimmed by 0 bases and J by 0 bases, leaving 9 bases between them. The CDR3 reads CASSQERGGSYNEQFF. The CDR3 region has the DNA TGTGCCAGCAGCCAAGAGAGGGGAGGCTCCTACAATGAGCAGTTCTTC.

This clonotype was detected ten times or more. This chain uses TRBV5-1 with TRBJ1-6, with D perhaps matching TRBD1 (5 bases). There are 14 residues in the CDR3. Trimming took off 4 bases at V and 6 bases at J, with 11 bases between the two ends. Per germline, CDR1 SGHRS and CDR2 YFSETQ. In DNA form, the CDR3 reads TGCGCCAGCAGCGCGGGACTGATTAATTCACCCCTCCACTTT. Translating it yields CASSAGLINSPLHF. Full variable domain (remainder filled in from reference TRBV5-1 and TRBJ1-6): KAGVTQTPRYLIKTRGQQVTLSCSPISGHRSVSWYQQTPGQGLQFLFEYFSETQRNKGNFPGRFSGRQFSNSRSEMNVSTLELGDSALYLCASSAGLINSPLHFGNGTRLTVT.

Many counts were recorded for this clonotype. The CDR3: CASSGSGDNEQFF. The CDR3 region has the DNA TGTGCCAGCAGCGGGAGCGGGGACAATGAGCAGTTCTTC. This chain uses TRBV7-3 with TRBJ2-1; 7 bases agree with TRBD2. Germline values: CDR1 SGHTA, CDR2 FQGTGA. V was pared by 5 bases and J by 5 bases, with 3 bases of the junction left unmatched. The CDR3 length is 13 residues.

The table lists this clonotype with many counts. The J gene is TRBJ2-3, the V gene TRBV6-5; D possibly corresponds to TRBD1 (6 bases). This CDR3 has 16 residues. The V gene's germline CDR1 is MNHEY and CDR2 SVGAGI. The germline V and J ends were trimmed by 5 bases and 0 bases, with 15 bases remaining between them. CDR3 DNA sequence: TGTGCCAGCAGTAGCCCGAGGACAGCTAGCACAGATACGCAGTATTTT. The encoded protein is CASSSPRTASTDTQYF.

This clonotype was recorded at least ten times. The chain uses TRBV29-1 and TRBJ2-2; D not certain. In germline, CDR1 is SQVTM, CDR2 ANQGSEA. Trimming shortened V by 5 bases and J by 1 base, and 11 bases separated the two germline ends. The CDR3 has 14 residues. This chain's CDR3 is CSVRPKLNTGELFF. The CDR3 DNA is TGCAGCGTTAGACCAAAACTGAACACCGGGGAGCTGTTTTTT.

This clonotype has just a few counts. The chain joins TRBV5-5 to TRBJ2-1; 8 bases agree with TRBD2. The germline V gene has CDR1 SGHKS and CDR2 YYEKEE (reference sequence). With V trimmed by 0 bases and J by 16 bases, 6 bases remained unmatched. The CDR3 is made up of 12 amino acids. CDR3 loop: CASSLERGGQFF. CDR3 DNA: TGTGCCAGCAGCTTGGAACGCGGGGGGCAATTCTTC.

This clonotype was seen ten or more times. The gene calls are TRBV27 and TRBJ2-1; D unresolved. The V end was cut by 2 bases, the J end by 7 bases, with 15 bases between. The CDR3 contains 15 residues. Per germline, CDR1 MNHEY and CDR2 SMNVEV (reference sequence). The CDR3 nucleotides read TGTGCCAGCAGTTTACAAGCCCCCGTGGGAAATGAGCAGTTCTTC. This sequence encodes CASSLQAPVGNEQFF.

Many counts were recorded for this clonotype. The chain carries TRBV24-1 and TRBJ2-3; 8 bases agree with TRBD1. The CDR3 contains 16 residues. V was pared by 3 bases and J by 2 bases, with 6 bases of the junction left unmatched. Germline V lookup: CDR1 KGHDR, CDR2 SFDVKD. CDR3 DNA sequence: TGTGCCACCAGTGATCCGGGACAGGCAAACACAGATACGCAGTATTTT. Residues: CATSDPGQANTDTQYF.

This clonotype was recorded a few times. This chain uses TRBV12-3 or TRBV12-4 with TRBJ2-3; 8 positions agree with TRBD2. The CDR3 totals 16 residues. J was trimmed by 7 bases and V by 5 bases; bases with no gene match: 14. CDR3 residues: CASSPPPAGGMNTQYF. CDR3 sequence (DNA): TGTGCCAGCAGTCCCCCACCGGCGGGAGGAATGAATACGCAGTATTTT.

This clonotype was detected a few times. The chain recombines TRBV29-1 with TRBJ2-3; TRBD2 aligns across 7 bases. CDR3 length: 13 residues. Germline V gives CDR1 SQVTM, CDR2 ANQGSEA. The V segment lost 6 bases and the J segment 1 base; nucleotides outside the gene matches: 4. The CDR3 DNA follows: TGCAGCGTCGAGCGGGACCGCACAGATACGCAGTATTTT. Protein: CSVERDRTDTQYF.

This rearrangement joins TRBV7-8 to TRBJ2-2; no clear D gene. V was pared by 2 bases and J by 6 bases, with 4 bases between. Germline V gene lookup returns CDR1 SGHVS and CDR2 FQNEAQ. The CDR3 consists of 12 residues. The CDR3 loop reads CASSLSSGELFF. The CDR3, as DNA: TGTGCCAGCAGCTTAAGCTCCGGGGAGCTGTTTTTT.

This clonotype was counted many times. The chain is built from TRBV7-9 and TRBJ2-3; possible D gene TRBD2, 5 bases. There are 17 residues in the CDR3. CDR1 SEHNR and CDR2 FQNEAQ come from the germline V gene (reference sequence). Trimming removed 5 bases at V and 0 bases at J, with 18 bases between. DNA for the CDR3: TGTGCCAGCAGCACAGCCAAGTTAGCGATTAGCACAGATACGCAGTATTTT. Translating gives CASSTAKLAISTDTQYF.

This clonotype occurred many times. This rearrangement joins TRBV3-1 to TRBJ1-2; D remains unclear. CDR3 length: 18 residues. CDR1 is LGHDT and CDR2 is YNNKEL in the germline V gene (reference sequence). The V end lost 2 bases, the J end lost 4 bases, and 23 bases lay between the germline ends. The CDR3 DNA reads TGTGCCAGCAGCCAAAACCCGCCAGGAACAGCCGGCGGCTATGGCTACACCTTC. This codes for CASSQNPPGTAGGYGYTF.

The chain joins TRBV2 to TRBJ2-1, with D unclear. CDR3 length equals 13 residues. The germline CDR1 and CDR2 sequences are SNHLY and FYNNEI. Trimming stripped 2 bases from V and 8 bases from J, with 10 bases between. Written as DNA, the CDR3 is TGTGCCAGCAGTGAATCCTGGACCCATGAGCAGTTCTTC. It yields the protein CASSESWTHEQFF. Drawing the rest from reference TRBV2 and TRBJ2-1, the complete variable domain is EPEVTQTPSHQVTQMGQEVILRCVPISNHLYFYWYRQILGQKVEFLVSFYNNEISEKSEIFDDQFSVERPDGSNFTLKIRSTKLEDSAMYFCASSESWTHEQFFGPGTRLTVL.